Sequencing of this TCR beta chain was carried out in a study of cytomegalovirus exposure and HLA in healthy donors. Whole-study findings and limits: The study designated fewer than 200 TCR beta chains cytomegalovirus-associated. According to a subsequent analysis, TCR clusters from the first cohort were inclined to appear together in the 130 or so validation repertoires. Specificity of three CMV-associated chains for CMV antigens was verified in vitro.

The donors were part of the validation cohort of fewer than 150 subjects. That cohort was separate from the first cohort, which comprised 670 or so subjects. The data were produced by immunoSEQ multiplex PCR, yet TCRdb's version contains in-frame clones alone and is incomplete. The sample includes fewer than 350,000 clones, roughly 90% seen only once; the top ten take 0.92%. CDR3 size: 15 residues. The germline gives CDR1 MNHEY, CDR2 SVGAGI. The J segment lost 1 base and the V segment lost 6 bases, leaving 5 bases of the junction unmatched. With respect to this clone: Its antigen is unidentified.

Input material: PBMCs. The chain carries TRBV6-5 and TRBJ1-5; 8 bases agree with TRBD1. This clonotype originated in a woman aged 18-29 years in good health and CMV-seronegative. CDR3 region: CASSQTGVSNQPQHF. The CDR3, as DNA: TGTGCCAGCAGCCAGACAGGGGTGAGCAATCAGCCCCAGCATTTT.